The T cell receptor (beta chain) described here comes from a study of T cell responses to AZD1222 COVID-19 vaccine. Study-level points and caveats: Dominant at 160-218 and 743-854, vaccine-associated CD4 TCRs also spanned spike. Only six AZD1222 recipients tested seropositive at baseline.

The assay was immunoSEQ multiplex PCR, and TCRdb's table has in-frame clones only and misses some. The sample has roughly 110,000 clones, about nine tenths seen once. As to this clone: The target antigen is unknown.

There are 13 residues in the CDR3. Trimming took off 3 bases at V and 4 bases at J, with 9 bases between the two ends. The clonotype was recovered from an adult in good health. The chain employs TRBV12-3 or TRBV12-4 and TRBJ1-2; D is unclear. The input for sequencing was peripheral blood, taken on day 0 of AZD1222 vaccination. The CDR3 region is CASSLRTSYGYTF. CDR3 coding DNA: TGTGCCAGCAGTTTGAGGACCTCCTATGGCTACACCTTC.